A selection of T cell receptor beta chains follows, all from one sample in a study of blood T cell repertoires in COVID-19. Generated by immunoSEQ multiplex PCR, the TCRdb table keeps only in-frame clones and is missing some. The sample consists of 350,000 to 450,000 clones, around nine tenths of them appearing once. Sequenced sample: peripheral blood. The receptors come from a human donor in a cohort sampled during active COVID-19. CDR3s include the opening cysteine and the closing phenylalanine or tryptophan. D genes are given only for firm matches.

D: TRBD1
V: TRBV29-1
J: TRBJ2-7
CDR3: CSVSQGEPYEQYF

D: TRBD1
V: TRBV11-2
J: TRBJ2-7
CDR3: CASSQDRVGYEQYF

D: NA
V: TRBV21-1
J: TRBJ2-5
CDR3: CASSPMGRQETQYF

D: TRBD2
V: TRBV4-2
J: TRBJ2-3
CDR3: CASSQNPYSGGDTDTQYF

D: NA
V: TRBV5-4
J: TRBJ1-2
CDR3: CASRRQGGGTNYGYTF

D: NA
V: TRBV2
J: TRBJ2-1
CDR3: CASKKTRPGFDEQFF

D: TRBD2
V: TRBV27
J: TRBJ2-5
CDR3: CASPREEREAGTQYF

D: NA
V: TRBV15
J: TRBJ1-1
CDR3: CATSRDEPSMAEAFF

D: NA
V: TRBV11-2
J: TRBJ2-3
CDR3: CASSLGTQRSTDTQYF

D: NA
V: TRBV4-1
J: TRBJ1-5
CDR3: CASSQVKGEAQPQHF

D: TRBD1
V: TRBV11-1
J: TRBJ2-7
CDR3: CASSFNRDRDYEQYF

D: NA
V: TRBV6-5
J: TRBJ2-2
CDR3: CASSLLPAEELFF

D: NA
V: TRBV12-3/TRBV12-4
J: TRBJ1-2
CDR3: CASSRGGGYGYTF

D: NA
V: TRBV5-4
J: TRBJ1-6
CDR3: CASSPAAALNSPLHF

D: NA
V: TRBV7-2
J: TRBJ1-5
CDR3: CASSLRSSDQPQHF

D: TRBD1
V: TRBV5-4
J: TRBJ2-2
CDR3: CASSFDRGFTGELFF

D: TRBD1
V: TRBV18
J: TRBJ2-1
CDR3: CASSPGTDDNEQFF

D: TRBD2
V: TRBV6-5
J: TRBJ2-1
CDR3: CASTKGGRAYNEQFF

D: TRBD1
V: TRBV5-4
J: TRBJ1-4
CDR3: CASSLQGAREKLFF

D: NA
V: TRBV7-9
J: TRBJ2-5
CDR3: CASSLGQIQETQYF

D: NA
V: TRBV5-6
J: TRBJ1-4
CDR3: CASSLSRSIPGDEKLFF

D: NA
V: TRBV18
J: TRBJ2-2
CDR3: CATKTTIQGNTGELFF

D: TRBD1
V: TRBV5-6
J: TRBJ1-2
CDR3: CASSLNLQGAGYTF

D: NA
V: TRBV19
J: TRBJ2-7
CDR3: CASRRQANTNYEQYF

D: TRBD1
V: TRBV19
J: TRBJ1-5
CDR3: CASDTGTGSNQPQHF